The T cell receptor beta chain described here comes from a study of blood T cell repertoires in COVID-19. About the research overall: Sources were T cells, B-cell-depleted T cells, or PBMCs; the material itself was cDNA or gDNA.

The authors' processing: Researchers report that nucleated cell counts were estimated from reference gene primer amplification. This table comes from immunoSEQ multiplex PCR, and its TCRdb copy is limited to in-frame clones, with some not included. That table gives V, J and clone size, and the DNA gave D and trimming. Of roughly 75,000 clones listed, roughly 85% were seen once; the top ten hold 9.6%. Material for sequencing was peripheral blood. The receptor's source is a man in his fifties with COVID-19, enrolled during active disease.

CDR3 sequence (DNA): TGTGCCATCAGTGATGGGACGACCAGGGGTCAGCCCCAGCATTTT. Protein product: CAISDGTTRGQPQHF. This rearrangement joins TRBV10-3 to TRBJ1-5, with TRBD1 as a possible D gene (6 bases). Per the germline V gene, CDR1 is ENHRY and CDR2 is SYGVKD. Trimming removed 3 bases from V and 6 bases from J, with 15 bases in between. This CDR3 spans 15 amino acids.